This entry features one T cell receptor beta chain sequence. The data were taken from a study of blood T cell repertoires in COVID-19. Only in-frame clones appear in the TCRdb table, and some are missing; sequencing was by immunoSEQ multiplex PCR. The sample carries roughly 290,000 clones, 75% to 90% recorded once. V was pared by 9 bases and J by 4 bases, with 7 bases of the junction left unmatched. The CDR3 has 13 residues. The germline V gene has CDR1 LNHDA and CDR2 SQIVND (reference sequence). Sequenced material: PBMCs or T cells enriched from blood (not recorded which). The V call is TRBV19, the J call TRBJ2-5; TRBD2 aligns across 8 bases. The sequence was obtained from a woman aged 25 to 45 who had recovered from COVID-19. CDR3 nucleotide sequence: TGTGCCAGCGACCCGGGGGGGGGAGAGACCCAGTACTTC. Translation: CASDPGGGETQYF.